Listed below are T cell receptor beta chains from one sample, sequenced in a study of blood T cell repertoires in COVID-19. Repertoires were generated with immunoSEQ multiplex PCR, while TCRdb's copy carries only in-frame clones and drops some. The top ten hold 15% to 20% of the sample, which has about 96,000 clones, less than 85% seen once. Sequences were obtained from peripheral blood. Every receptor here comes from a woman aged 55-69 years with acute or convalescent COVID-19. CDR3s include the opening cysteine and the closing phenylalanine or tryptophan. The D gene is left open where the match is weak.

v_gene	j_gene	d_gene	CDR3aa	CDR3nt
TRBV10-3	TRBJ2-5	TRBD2	CAISGETSGVKETQYF	TGTGCCATCAGTGGGGAGACTAGCGGGGTGAAAGAGACCCAGTACTTC
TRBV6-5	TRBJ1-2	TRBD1	CASRGQGSYGYTF	TGTGCCAGCAGGGGACAGGGATCCTATGGCTACACCTTC
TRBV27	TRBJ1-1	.	CASRAGGRFTEAFF	TGTGCCAGCAGAGCGGGGGGTCGATTTACTGAAGCTTTCTTT
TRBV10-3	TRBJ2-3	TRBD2	CAIRLAGGVTDTQYF	TGTGCCATCAGATTAGCGGGGGGCGTCACAGATACGCAGTATTTT
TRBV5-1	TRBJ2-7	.	CASSFSQNYEQYF	TGCGCCAGCAGCTTTTCTCAGAACTACGAGCAGTACTTC
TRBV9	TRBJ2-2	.	CASSYEGLSFGELFF	TGTGCCAGCAGCTACGAGGGACTCAGTTTCGGGGAGCTGTTTTTT
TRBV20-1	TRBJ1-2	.	CSASFSANYGYTF	TGCAGTGCTAGTTTCTCGGCTAACTATGGCTACACCTTC
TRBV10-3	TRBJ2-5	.	CAISEGVDLETQYF	TGTGCCATCAGTGAGGGGGTGGACTTGGAGACCCAGTACTTC
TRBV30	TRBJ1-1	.	CAWRRGPNTEAFF	TGTGCCTGGAGACGAGGGCCGAACACTGAAGCTTTCTTT
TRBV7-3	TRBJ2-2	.	CASSSRTSFTGELFF	TGTGCCAGCAGCTCCCGGACTTCCTTCACCGGGGAGCTGTTTTTT
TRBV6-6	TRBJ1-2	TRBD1	CASTQGDGVNYGYTF	TGTGCCAGCACCCAGGGGGACGGCGTAAACTATGGCTACACCTTC
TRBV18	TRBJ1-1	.	CASSLAAGGDTEAFF	TGTGCCAGCTCACTAGCGGCGGGGGGTGACACTGAAGCTTTCTTT
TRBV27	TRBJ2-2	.	CATHGGALRTGELFF	TGTGCCACCCACGGAGGGGCGCTTAGGACCGGGGAGCTGTTTTTT
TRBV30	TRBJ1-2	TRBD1	CAWSRDRAYYGYTF	TGTGCCTGGAGTAGGGACAGGGCGTATTATGGCTACACCTTC
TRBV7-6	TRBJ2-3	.	CASSLSSGVTDTQYF	TGTGCCAGCAGCTTATCCAGCGGCGTCACAGATACGCAGTATTTT
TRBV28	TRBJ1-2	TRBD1	CASSFSDRVGYGYTF	TGTGCCAGCAGTTTCTCCGACAGGGTTGGCTATGGCTACACCTTC
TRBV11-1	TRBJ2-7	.	CASSLQGAYEQYF	TGTGCCAGCAGCCTGCAAGGAGCTTACGAGCAGTACTTC
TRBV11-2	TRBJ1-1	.	CASSSLGVGTEAFF	TGTGCCAGCAGCTCCCTAGGGGTTGGCACTGAAGCTTTCTTT
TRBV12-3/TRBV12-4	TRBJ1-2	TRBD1	CASSLTGFGYTF	TGTGCCAGCAGCTTGACAGGGTTTGGCTACACCTTC
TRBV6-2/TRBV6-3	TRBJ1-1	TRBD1	CASSTGQGMNTEAFF	TGTGCCAGCAGTACCGGACAGGGAATGAACACTGAAGCTTTCTTT
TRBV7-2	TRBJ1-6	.	CASSVEVHPGISPLHF	TGTGCCAGCAGCGTAGAGGTCCATCCGGGGATTTCACCCCTCCACTTT
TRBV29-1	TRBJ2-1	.	CSVHNPPNEQFF	TGCAGCGTTCACAACCCCCCAAATGAGCAGTTCTTC